One and the same sample provided the 6 T cell receptor beta chains below, sequenced in a study of regulatory T cells in long-lasting Graves disease. With iRepertoire HTBI primers and Arm-PCR of CDR3 regions, TCR beta libraries were built. TCRdb used MiXCR to reprocess the multiplex PCR reads, holding one entry per CDR3 protein. The sample records some 440,000 distinct CDR3 sequences, about a fifth being singletons. Indicated time point: persistent/refractory GD, antithyroid drugs over 5 years with positive TRAb. The TCR library was made from RNA that had been extracted from PBMCs in TRIzol. The sequenced sample was peripheral blood mononuclear cells (PBMCs), obtained when the disease was refractory, from a patient treated with antithyroid drugs. These receptors originate from a female donor with Graves disease.

This clonotype was observed at least ten times. J is TRBJ1-1 and V is TRBV19; possible D gene TRBD1, 5 bases. V gave up 3 bases and J gave up 0 bases, with 8 bases separating them. From germline, CDR1 is LNHDA and CDR2 SQIVND (reference sequence). This CDR3 region has 14 residues. The CDR3 is CASSMGRLNTEAFF. The CDR3 DNA reads as TGTGCCAGTAGTATGGGACGGTTGAACACTGAAGCTTTCTTT.

The table lists this clonotype with a few counts. V gene TRBV19 combines with J gene TRBJ2-5, with 8 bases matching TRBD2. Germline V gives CDR1 LNHDA, CDR2 SQIVND (reference sequence). V lost 7 bases, J lost 6 bases, and 7 bases stayed unmatched. The CDR3 extends over 13 amino acids. The CDR3 loop is CASNWTSSKTQYF. DNA of the CDR3: TGTGCCAGTAATTGGACTAGCTCAAAGACCCAGTACTTC.

The chain recombines TRBV4-2 with TRBJ2-6; tentative D call: TRBD2 (5 bases). The CDR3 consists of 16 residues. V lost 1 base and J 0 bases, leaving 7 bases between the germline ends. The germline CDR1 and CDR2 sequences are LGHNA and YNFKEQ. The CDR3 coding sequence is TGTGCCAGCAGCCAAGGACTAAGCTCTGGGGCCAACGTCCTGACTTTC. Translation gives CASSQGLSSGANVLTF.

The V call is TRBV4-1, the J call TRBJ1-2; possible D gene TRBD1, 5 bases. Germline V CDR1 and CDR2: MGHRA, YSYEKL. Between the trimmed V and J ends, which lost 2 bases and 4 bases, there was a span of 17 bases. This CDR3 region has 16 residues. The CDR3 protein is CASSQPEAGKRYGYTF. In DNA form, the CDR3 reads TGCGCCAGCAGCCAACCCGAGGCAGGGAAGCGCTATGGCTACACCTTC.

The chain carries TRBV27 and TRBJ2-3, with 9 bases identical to TRBD1. Trimming removed 5 bases from V and 2 bases from J; junction bases left unmatched: 11. The CDR3 is 17 amino acids. Looked up from germline, CDR1 is MNHEY and CDR2 is SMNVEV (reference sequence). The CDR3 region has the DNA TGTGCCAGCAGTGGGACAGGGAGCGGGACGGTCACAGATACGCAGTATTTT. Amino acid sequence: CASSGTGSGTVTDTQYF.

At least ten counts were recorded for this clonotype. This chain links TRBV19 with TRBJ1-1; 7 positions agree with TRBD1. The germline V gene encodes CDR1 LNHDA and CDR2 SQIVND (reference sequence). The junction had 7 bases not matched to a gene; V was cut back by 5 bases and J by 1 base. The CDR3 is 15 amino acids. The CDR3 DNA follows: TGTGCCAGTAGTGGCCCCCGACAGGGGAACACTGAAGCTTTCTTT. Translation gives CASSGPRQGNTEAFF. Complete variable domain (other parts from reference TRBV19 and TRBJ1-1): DGGITQSPKYLFRKEGQNVTLSCEQNLNHDAMYWYRQDPGQGLRLIYYSQIVNDFQKGDIAEGYSVSREKKESFPLTVTSAQKNPTAFYLCASSGPRQGNTEAFFGQGTRLTVV.